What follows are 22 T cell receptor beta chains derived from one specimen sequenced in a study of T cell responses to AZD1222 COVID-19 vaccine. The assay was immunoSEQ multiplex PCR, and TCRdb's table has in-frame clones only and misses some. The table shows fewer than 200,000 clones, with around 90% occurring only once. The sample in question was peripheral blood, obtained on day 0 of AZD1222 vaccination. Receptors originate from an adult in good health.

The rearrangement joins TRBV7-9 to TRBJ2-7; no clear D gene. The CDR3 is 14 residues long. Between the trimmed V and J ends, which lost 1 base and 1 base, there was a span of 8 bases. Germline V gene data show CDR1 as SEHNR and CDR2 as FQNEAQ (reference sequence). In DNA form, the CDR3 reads TGTGCCAGCAGCTTAGGGACGGCTTCCTACGAGCAGTACTTC. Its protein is CASSLGTASYEQYF. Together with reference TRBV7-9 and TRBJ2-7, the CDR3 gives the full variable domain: DTGVSQNPRHKITKRGQNVTFRCDPISEHNRLYWYRQTLGQGPEFLTYFQNEAQLEKSRLLSDRFSAERPKGSFSTLEIQRTEQGDSAMYLCASSLGTASYEQYFGPGTRLTVT.

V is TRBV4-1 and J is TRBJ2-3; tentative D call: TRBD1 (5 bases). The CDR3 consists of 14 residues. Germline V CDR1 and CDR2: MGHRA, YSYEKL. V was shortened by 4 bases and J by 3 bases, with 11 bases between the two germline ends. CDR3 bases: TGCGCCAGCAGCCCTTACAGGTATACAGATACGCAGTATTTT. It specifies CASSPYRYTDTQYF.

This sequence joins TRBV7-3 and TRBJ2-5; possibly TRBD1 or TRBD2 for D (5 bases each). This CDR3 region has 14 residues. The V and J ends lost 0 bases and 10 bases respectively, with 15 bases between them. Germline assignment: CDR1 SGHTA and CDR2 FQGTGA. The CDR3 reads CASSLTGPRGLQYF. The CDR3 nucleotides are TGTGCCAGCAGCTTAACGGGGCCTAGAGGGCTCCAGTACTTC.

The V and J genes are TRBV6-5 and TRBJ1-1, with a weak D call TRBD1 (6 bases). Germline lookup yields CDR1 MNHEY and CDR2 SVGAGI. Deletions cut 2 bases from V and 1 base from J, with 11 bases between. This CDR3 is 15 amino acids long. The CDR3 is CASSYRPDRNTEAFF. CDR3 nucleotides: TGTGCCAGCAGTTACCGCCCGGACAGGAACACTGAAGCTTTCTTT.

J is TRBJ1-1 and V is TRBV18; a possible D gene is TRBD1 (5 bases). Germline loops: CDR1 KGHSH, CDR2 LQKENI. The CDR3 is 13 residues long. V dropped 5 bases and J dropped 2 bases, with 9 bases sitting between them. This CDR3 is CASSGDPNTEAFF. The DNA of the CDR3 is TGTGCCAGCTCAGGGGACCCCAACACTGAAGCTTTCTTT.

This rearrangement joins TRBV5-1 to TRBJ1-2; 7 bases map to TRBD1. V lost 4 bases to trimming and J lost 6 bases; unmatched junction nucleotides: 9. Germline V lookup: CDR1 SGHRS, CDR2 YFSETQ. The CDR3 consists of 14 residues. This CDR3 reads CASSIRQGLDGYTF. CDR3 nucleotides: TGCGCCAGCAGCATTAGACAGGGCCTGGATGGCTACACCTTC.

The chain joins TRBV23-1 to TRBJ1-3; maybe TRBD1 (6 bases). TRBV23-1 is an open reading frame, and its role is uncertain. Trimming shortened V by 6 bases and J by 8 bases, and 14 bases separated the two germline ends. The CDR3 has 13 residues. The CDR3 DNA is TGCGCCAGCAGAGGGGACACGGCGTACACCATATATTTT. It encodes CASRGDTAYTIYF.

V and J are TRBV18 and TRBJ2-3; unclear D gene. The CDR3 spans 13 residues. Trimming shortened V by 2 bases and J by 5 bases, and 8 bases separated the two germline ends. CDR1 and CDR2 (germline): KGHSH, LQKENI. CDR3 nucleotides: TGTGCCAGCTCACCAGGGGTTGGAGATACGCAGTATTTT. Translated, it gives CASSPGVGDTQYF.

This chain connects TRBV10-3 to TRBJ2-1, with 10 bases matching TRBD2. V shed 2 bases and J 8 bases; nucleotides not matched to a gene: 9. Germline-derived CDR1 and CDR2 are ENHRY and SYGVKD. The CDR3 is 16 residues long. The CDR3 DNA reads TGTGCCATCAGTGAGGGTCCCCGCCTAGCGGGGGATGAGCAGTTCTTC. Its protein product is CAISEGPRLAGDEQFF.

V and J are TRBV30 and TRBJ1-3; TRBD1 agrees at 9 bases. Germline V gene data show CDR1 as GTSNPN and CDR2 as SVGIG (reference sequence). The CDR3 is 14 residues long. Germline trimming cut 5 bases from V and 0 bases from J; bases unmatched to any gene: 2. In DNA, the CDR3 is TGTGCCTGGGGGACAGGGATCTCTGGAAACACCATATATTTT. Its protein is CAWGTGISGNTIYF.

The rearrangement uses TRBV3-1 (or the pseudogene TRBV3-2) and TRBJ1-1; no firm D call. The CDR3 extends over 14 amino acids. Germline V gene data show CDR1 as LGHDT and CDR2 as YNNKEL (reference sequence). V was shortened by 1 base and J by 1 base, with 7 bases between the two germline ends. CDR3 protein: CASSQAAGNTEAFF. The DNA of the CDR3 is TGTGCCAGCAGCCAAGCAGCCGGGAACACTGAAGCTTTCTTT.

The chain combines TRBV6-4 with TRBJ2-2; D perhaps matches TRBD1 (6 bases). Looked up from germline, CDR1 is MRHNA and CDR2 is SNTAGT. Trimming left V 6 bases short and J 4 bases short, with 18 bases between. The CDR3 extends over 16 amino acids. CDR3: CASRPRGGISTGELFF. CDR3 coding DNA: TGTGCCAGCAGGCCTAGAGGGGGAATATCCACCGGGGAGCTGTTTTTT.

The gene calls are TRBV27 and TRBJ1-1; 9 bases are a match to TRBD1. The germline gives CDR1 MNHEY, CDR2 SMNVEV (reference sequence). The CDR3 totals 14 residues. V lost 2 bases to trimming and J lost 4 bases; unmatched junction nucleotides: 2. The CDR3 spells CASSLATGGTEAFF. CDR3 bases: TGTGCCAGCAGTTTAGCGACAGGGGGCACTGAAGCTTTCTTT.

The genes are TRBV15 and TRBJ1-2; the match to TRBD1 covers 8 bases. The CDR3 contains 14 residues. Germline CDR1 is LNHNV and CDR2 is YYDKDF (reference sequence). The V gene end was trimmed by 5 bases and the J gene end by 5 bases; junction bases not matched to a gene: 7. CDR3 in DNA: TGTGCCACCAGCTTAGGACAGGGAGGATATGGCTACACCTTC. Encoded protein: CATSLGQGGYGYTF.

The CDR3 region has the DNA TGTGCCTGGAGTAGGGGGGTCGGGAATGAGCAGTTCTTC. This gives the protein CAWSRGVGNEQFF. The V gene is TRBV30, the J gene TRBJ2-1; D possibly uses TRBD1 or TRBD2 (6 bases each). CDR1 is GTSNPN, CDR2 SVGIG, per germline (reference sequence). V was trimmed by 2 bases and J by 7 bases, leaving 12 bases between them. The CDR3 has 13 amino acids.

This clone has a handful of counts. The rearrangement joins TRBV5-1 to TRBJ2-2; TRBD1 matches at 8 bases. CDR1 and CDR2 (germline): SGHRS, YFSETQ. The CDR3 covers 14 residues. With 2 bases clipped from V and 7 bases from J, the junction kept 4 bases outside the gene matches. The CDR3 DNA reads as TGCGCCAGCAGCTTCAGGGGGCAAGGCGGGGAGCTGTTTTTT. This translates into CASSFRGQGGELFF.

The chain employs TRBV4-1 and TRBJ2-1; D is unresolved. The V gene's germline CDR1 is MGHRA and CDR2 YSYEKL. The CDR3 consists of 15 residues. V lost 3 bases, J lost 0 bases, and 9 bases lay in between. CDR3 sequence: CASSQWLSSYNEQFF. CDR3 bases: TGCGCCAGCAGCCAGTGGTTAAGCTCCTACAATGAGCAGTTCTTC.

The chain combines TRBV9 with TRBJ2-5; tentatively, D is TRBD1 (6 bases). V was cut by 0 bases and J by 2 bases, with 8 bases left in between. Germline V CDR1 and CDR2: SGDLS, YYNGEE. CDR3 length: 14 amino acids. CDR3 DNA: TGTGCCAGCAGCGTAGCTCAGGGGCAAGAGACCCAGTACTTC. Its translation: CASSVAQGQETQYF.

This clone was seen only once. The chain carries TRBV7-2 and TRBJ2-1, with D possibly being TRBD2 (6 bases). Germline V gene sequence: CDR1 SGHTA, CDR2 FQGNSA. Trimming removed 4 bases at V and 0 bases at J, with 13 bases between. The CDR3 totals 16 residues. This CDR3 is CASSSLRGSSYNEQFF. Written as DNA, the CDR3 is TGTGCCAGCAGCTCCCTTCGGGGGAGCTCCTACAATGAGCAGTTCTTC. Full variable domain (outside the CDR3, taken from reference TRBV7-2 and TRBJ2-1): GAGVSQSPSNKVTEKGKDVELRCDPISGHTALYWYRQSLGQGLEFLIYFQGNSAPDKSGLPSDRFSAERTGGSVSTLTIQRTQQEDSAVYLCASSSLRGSSYNEQFFGPGTRLTVL.

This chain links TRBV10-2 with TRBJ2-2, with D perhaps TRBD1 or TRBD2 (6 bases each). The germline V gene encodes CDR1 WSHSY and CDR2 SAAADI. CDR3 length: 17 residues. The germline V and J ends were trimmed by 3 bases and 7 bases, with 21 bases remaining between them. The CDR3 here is CASSDPLGGKGGGELFF. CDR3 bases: TGCGCCAGCAGTGACCCCTTAGGGGGGAAGGGAGGCGGGGAGCTGTTTTTT.

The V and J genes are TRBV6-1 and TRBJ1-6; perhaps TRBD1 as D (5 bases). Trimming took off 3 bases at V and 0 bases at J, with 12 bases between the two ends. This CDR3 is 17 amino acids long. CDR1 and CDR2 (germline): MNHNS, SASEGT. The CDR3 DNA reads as TGTGCCAGCAGTGAGGGACTCCCAAGCTCCTATAATTCACCCCTCCACTTT. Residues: CASSEGLPSSYNSPLHF.

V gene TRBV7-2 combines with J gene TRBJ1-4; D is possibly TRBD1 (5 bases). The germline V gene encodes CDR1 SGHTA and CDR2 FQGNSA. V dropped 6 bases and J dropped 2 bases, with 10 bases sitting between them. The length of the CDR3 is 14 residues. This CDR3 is CASRQTATNEKLFF. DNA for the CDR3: TGTGCCAGCAGACAGACAGCGACTAATGAAAAACTGTTTTTT.